Sequencing of this T cell receptor (beta chain) was carried out in a study of T cell changes during pregnancy in multiple sclerosis (dated by TCRdb to the late 2010s). For context, the study as a whole: In women with multiple sclerosis, the researchers looked at how the T cell repertoire shifted as pregnancy progressed.

The library was prepared using the immunoSEQ multiplex PCR assay. The table was pulled from immuneACCESS by TCRdb, which kept in-frame rearrangements only. Such tables lose some clones; where checked, under half of the loss comes from unresolved V genes, and the rest has no known cause. The sample contains 50,000 to 65,000 clones, approximately 90% of them found a single time. Jointly, the top ten make up about 0.4% of the sample. The junction shows trimming of 3 bases on V and 4 bases on J, plus 6 bases between the germline ends. Via the germline V gene (reference sequence), CDR1 is MNHEY and CDR2 SMNVEV. There are 12 amino acids in the CDR3, from cysteine to phenylalanine inclusive. CDR3 DNA only is kept here, 36 bases in frame from base 1. In regard to this clone: No cognate antigen has been identified for it. Base-call qualities are not available, and no considerably larger clone is one nucleotide away.

The sequence links TRBV27 to TRBJ1-1; a confident D gene designation cannot be given. This TCR derives from a female donor with multiple sclerosis, enrolled in a pregnancy study. The sequenced sample was CD4+ T cells from peripheral blood mononuclear cells, obtained in the third trimester of pregnancy. CDR3 reads: CASSFTGTEAFF. At the DNA level, the sequence is TGTGCCAGCAGTTTTACCGGCACTGAAGCTTTCTTT.